The present TCR beta chain was sequenced within a study of blood T cell repertoires in COVID-19. Study-level information: Both acute and convalescent COVID-19 samples were obtained from the United States, Italy and Spain. Sample material is recorded as cDNA or gDNA derived from T cells, B-cell-depleted T cells, or PBMCs.

Produced via immunoSEQ multiplex PCR; TCRdb's table is partial and in-frame only. The profile shows fewer than 35,000 clones, 90% of them singletons. This CDR3 has 15 amino acids. V was clipped by 7 bases and J by 2 bases, with 14 bases between them. CDR1 and CDR2 (germline): MNHEY, SVGAGI. This clone occurred a few times. The V gene is TRBV6-5, the J gene TRBJ2-2; D perhaps matches TRBD2 (8 bases). This clonotype was sampled from a human donor in a cohort sampled during active COVID-19. Source material: peripheral blood. The CDR3 DNA reads TGTGCCAGCAAACGGGAGGGGGCAAACACCGGGGAGCTGTTTTTT. Its translation: CASKREGANTGELFF.